The clone carrying this T cell receptor (beta chain) was detected many times. The target antigen is unknown. The record originates from a study of T cells in Graves' hyperthyroidism and ophthalmopathy. Germline lookup yields CDR1 SGHAT and CDR2 FQNNGV. There are 15 residues in the CDR3. The germline V and J ends were trimmed by 1 base and 7 bases, with 13 bases remaining between them. Authors of the study amplified TCR beta CDR3 regions from RNA transcripts. First-round RT-PCR with HTBI primers amplified the TCR CDR3 region. TCRdb itself ran the multiplex PCR reads through MiXCR, one entry per CDR3 protein. The data contain more than 300,000 distinct CDR3 sequences, around 18% of them singletons. Notes on the study in general: Most clonotypes expanded in thyroid above 0.001 were likewise present in blood.

This TCR was recovered from a man younger than 30 with Graves' ophthalmopathy. The chain couples TRBV11-2 to TRBJ1-4; the D gene is possibly TRBD1 (6 bases). Sequencing was carried out using blood. Here the CDR3 DNA reads TGTGCCAGCAGCTTAGCACAGGGTGCAGGTGAAAAACTGTTTTTT. This sequence encodes CASSLAQGAGEKLFF.